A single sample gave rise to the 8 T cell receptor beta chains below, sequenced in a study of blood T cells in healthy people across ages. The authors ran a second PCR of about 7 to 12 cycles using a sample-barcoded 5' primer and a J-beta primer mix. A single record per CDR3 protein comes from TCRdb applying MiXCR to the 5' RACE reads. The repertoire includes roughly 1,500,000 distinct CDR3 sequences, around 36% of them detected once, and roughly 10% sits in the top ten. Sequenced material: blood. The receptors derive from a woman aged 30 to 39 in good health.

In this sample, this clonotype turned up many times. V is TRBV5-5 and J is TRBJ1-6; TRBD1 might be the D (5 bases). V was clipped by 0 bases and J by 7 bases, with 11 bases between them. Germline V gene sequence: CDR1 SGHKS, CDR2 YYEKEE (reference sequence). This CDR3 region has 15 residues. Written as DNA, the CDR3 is TGTGCCAGCAGCTTGGCGGGGACGGGAAATTCACCCCTCCACTTT. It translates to CASSLAGTGNSPLHF.

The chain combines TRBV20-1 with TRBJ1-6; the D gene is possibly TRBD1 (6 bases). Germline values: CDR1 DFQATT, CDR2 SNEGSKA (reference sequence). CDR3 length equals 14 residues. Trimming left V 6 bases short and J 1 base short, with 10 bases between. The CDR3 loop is CSAAGESYNSPLHF. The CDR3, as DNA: TGCAGTGCGGCAGGGGAGTCCTATAATTCACCCCTCCACTTT.

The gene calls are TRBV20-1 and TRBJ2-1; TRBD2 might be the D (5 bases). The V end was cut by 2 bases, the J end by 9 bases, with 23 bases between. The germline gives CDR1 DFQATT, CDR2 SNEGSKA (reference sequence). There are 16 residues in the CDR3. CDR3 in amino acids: CSARMVEGATTAEQFF. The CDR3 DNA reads TGCAGTGCTAGAATGGTTGAGGGAGCGACTACGGCTGAGCAGTTCTTC.

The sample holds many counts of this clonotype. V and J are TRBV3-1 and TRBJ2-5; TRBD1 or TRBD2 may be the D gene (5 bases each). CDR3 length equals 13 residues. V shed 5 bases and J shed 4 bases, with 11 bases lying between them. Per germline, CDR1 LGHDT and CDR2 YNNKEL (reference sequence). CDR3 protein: CASSGGVAETQYF. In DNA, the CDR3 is TGTGCCAGCAGCGGGGGAGTGGCAGAGACCCAGTACTTC.

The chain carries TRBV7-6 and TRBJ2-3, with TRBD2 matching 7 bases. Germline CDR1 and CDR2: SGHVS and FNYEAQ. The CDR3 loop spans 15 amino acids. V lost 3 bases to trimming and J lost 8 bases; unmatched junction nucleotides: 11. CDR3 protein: CASSLDAGEWSTQYF. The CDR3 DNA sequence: TGTGCCAGCAGCTTGGACGCGGGAGAATGGAGTACGCAGTATTTT.

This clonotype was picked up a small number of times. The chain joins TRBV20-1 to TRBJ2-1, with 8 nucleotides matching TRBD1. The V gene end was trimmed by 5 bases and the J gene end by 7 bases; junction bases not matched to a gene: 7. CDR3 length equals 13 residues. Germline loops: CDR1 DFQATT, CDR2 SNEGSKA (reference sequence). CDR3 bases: TGCAGTGCTCCCCGGCAGGGGGCAAATGAGCAGTTCTTC. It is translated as CSAPRQGANEQFF.

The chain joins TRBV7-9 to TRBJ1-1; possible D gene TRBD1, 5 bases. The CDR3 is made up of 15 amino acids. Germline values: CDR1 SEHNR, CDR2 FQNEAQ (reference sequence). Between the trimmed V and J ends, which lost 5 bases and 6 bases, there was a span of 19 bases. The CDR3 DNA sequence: TGTGCCAGCAGCGCGCCCGGAGGGACCTACGCTGAAGCTTTCTTT. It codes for CASSAPGGTYAEAFF. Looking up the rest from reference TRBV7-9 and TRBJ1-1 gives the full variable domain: DTGVSQNPRHKITKRGQNVTFRCDPISEHNRLYWYRQTLGQGPEFLTYFQNEAQLEKSRLLSDRFSAERPKGSFSTLEIQRTEQGDSAMYLCASSAPGGTYAEAFFGQGTRLTVV.

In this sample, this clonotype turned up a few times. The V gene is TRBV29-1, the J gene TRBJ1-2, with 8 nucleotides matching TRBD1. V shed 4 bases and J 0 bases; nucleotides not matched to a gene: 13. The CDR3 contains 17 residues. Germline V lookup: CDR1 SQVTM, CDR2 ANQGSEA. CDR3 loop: CSVVRDRPTRSNYGYTF. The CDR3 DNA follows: TGCAGCGTTGTTAGGGACAGGCCCACTAGATCTAACTATGGCTACACCTTC. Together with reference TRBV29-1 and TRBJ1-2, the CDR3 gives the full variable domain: SAVISQKPSRDICQRGTSLTIQCQVDSQVTMMFWYRQQPGQSLTLIATANQGSEATYESGFVIDKFPISRPNLTFSTLTVSNMSPEDSSIYLCSVVRDRPTRSNYGYTFGSGTRLTVV.